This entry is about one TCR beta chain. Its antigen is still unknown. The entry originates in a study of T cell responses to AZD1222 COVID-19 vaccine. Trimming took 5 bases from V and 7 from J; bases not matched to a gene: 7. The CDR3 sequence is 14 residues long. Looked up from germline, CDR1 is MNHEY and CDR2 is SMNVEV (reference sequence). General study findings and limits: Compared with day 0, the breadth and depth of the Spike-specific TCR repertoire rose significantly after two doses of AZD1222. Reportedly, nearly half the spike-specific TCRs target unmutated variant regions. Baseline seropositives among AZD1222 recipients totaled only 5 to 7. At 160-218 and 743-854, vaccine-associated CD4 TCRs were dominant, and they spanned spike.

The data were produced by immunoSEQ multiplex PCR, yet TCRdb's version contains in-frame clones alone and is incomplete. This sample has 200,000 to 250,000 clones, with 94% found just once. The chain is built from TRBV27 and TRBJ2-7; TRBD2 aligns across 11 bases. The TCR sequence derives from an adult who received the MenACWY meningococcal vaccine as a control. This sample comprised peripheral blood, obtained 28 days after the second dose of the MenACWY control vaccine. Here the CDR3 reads CASSPLAGVREQYF. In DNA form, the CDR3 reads TGTGCCAGCAGTCCACTAGCGGGAGTACGGGAGCAGTACTTC.